This T cell receptor (beta chain) stems from a study of identical twins. The CDR3 consists of 17 residues. Germline V gene lookup returns CDR1 SGHRS and CDR2 YFSETQ. V lost 0 bases, J lost 0 bases, and 15 bases lay in between. In this sample, this clonotype turned up many times. TCRdb re-analysed the 5' RACE reads in MiXCR, keeping a single row per CDR3 protein. The table lists about 660,000 distinct CDR3 sequences, less than 10% of them singletons. This sample was shared with a second study, whose subject was yellow fever vaccine responses in identical twins.

The TCR comes from a woman under 30 in good health. The chain links TRBV5-1 to TRBJ2-5; D is unresolved. Sequencing used PBMCs. CDR3 bases: TGCGCCAGCAGCTTGGCCCTCAGAACACAGTACCAAGAGACCCAGTACTTC. This translates into CASSLALRTQYQETQYF. The complete variable domain, with remaining parts taken from reference TRBV5-1 and TRBJ2-5, reads KAGVTQTPRYLIKTRGQQVTLSCSPISGHRSVSWYQQTPGQGLQFLFEYFSETQRNKGNFPGRFSGRQFSNSRSEMNVSTLELGDSALYLCASSLALRTQYQETQYFGPGTRLLVL.